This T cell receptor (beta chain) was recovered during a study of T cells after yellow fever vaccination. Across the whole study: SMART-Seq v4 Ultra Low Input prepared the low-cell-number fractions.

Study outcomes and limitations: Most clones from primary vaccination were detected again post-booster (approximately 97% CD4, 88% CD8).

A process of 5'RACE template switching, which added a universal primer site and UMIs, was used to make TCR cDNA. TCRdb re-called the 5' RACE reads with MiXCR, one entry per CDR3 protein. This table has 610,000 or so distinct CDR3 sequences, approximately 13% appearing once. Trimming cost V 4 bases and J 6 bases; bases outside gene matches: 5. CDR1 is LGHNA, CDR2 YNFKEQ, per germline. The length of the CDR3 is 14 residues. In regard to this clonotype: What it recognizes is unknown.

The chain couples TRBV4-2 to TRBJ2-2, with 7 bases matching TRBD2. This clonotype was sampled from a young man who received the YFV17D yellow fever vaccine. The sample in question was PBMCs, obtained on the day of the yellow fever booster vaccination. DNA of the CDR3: TGTGCCAGCAGCCCCGGCGGGAGATCCGGGGAGCTGTTTTTT. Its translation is CASSPGGRSGELFF.